This TCR beta chain was recorded in a study of T-cell reconstitution after alpha-beta-depleted transplantation in children. The authors prepared the TCRbeta library with unique molecular identifiers. TCRdb reprocessed the PCR reads with MiXCR, giving one entry per CDR3 protein. This table has approximately 500,000 distinct CDR3 sequences, under 12% appearing once. In its sample, this clonotype was seen many times. The V and J ends lost 1 base and 1 base, in that order; junction bases with no gene match: 2. Germline V gene lookup returns CDR1 DFQATT and CDR2 SNEGSKA (reference sequence). The CDR3 sequence is 15 residues long.

This clonotype originated in a child aged 2-15 years with inherited bone marrow failure, due to receive a stem cell transplant. The genes are TRBV20-1 and TRBJ2-3; TRBD2 agrees at 10 bases. Sample: PBMCs, taken before TCRalphabeta/CD19-depleted stem cell transplant. CDR3 loop: CSARATSGGTDTQYF. CDR3 nucleotide sequence: TGCAGTGCTAGAGCCACTAGCGGGGGCACAGATACGCAGTATTTT.